A single sample is the source of the 28 T cell receptor beta chains below, sequenced in a study of Ad26.COV2.S vaccination and SARS-CoV-2 variants (dated by TCRdb to about 2021). Libraries were made using the immunoSEQ multiplex PCR assay. TCRdb obtained this table from immuneACCESS and retained in-frame rearrangements with V and J assigned. These tables miss some clones; where compared with another copy, unresolved V genes account for less than half of the shortfall, and the remainder is unexplained. This sample lists around 320,000 clones; approximately 86% were detected once. The ten largest clones capture 2.1% of the sample. This specimen's treatment or condition label, interpreted: approximately 18 received Ad26.COV2.S at low or high dose, single or two shots; about 5 received placebo; per-sample allocation not given. Repertoires of vaccine and placebo recipients were sequenced from samples collected on day 63 after the first injection.

Sequencing used peripheral blood, obtained in a trial of Ad26.COV2.S vaccine versus placebo. These receptors all stem from a person aged 18-60 years who received the Ad26.COV2.S COVID-19 vaccine or a placebo.

The chain links TRBV10-3 to TRBJ1-2; tentatively, D is TRBD1 (5 bases). The CDR3 spans 11 residues. The V and J ends lost 8 bases and 2 bases respectively, with 6 bases between them. Germline loops: CDR1 ENHRY, CDR2 SYGVKD. The CDR3 nucleotides read TGTGCCATCGGGGACAACTATGGCTACACCTTC. Amino acid sequence: CAIGDNYGYTF.

This chain uses TRBV11-3 with TRBJ1-6, with D unresolved. There are 14 residues in the CDR3. Germline V lookup: CDR1 SGHNT, CDR2 YENEEA. The V end was cut by 1 base, the J end by 8 bases, with 9 bases between. The CDR3 sequence: CASSLAPGYSPLHF. The CDR3 DNA is TGTGCCAGCAGCTTAGCCCCCGGCTATTCACCCCTCCACTTT.

This chain uses TRBV19 with TRBJ2-5; the D gene is possibly TRBD2 (6 bases). Germline V gives CDR1 LNHDA, CDR2 SQIVND (reference sequence). With 1 base removed from V and 5 bases from J, the gap between germline ends came to 8 bases. The CDR3 consists of 13 residues. The CDR3 sequence: CASSIVSGETQYF. The CDR3 DNA follows: TGTGCCAGTAGTATAGTAAGCGGGGAGACCCAGTACTTC.

The chain is built from TRBV27 and TRBJ2-3, with TRBD1 matching over 7 bases. The CDR3 runs to 14 residues. Germline CDR1 reads MNHEY; CDR2 reads SMNVEV (reference sequence). V dropped 6 bases and J dropped 1; count of bases not matched to a gene: 4. The CDR3 here is CASRSTGGTDTQYF. The CDR3 coding sequence is TGTGCCAGCAGGTCCACAGGGGGCACAGATACGCAGTATTTT.

The chain couples TRBV28 to TRBJ2-7; perhaps TRBD1 as D (5 bases). The CDR3 contains 14 residues. Per the germline V gene, CDR1 is MDHEN and CDR2 is SYDVKM. Trimming removed 7 bases from V and 0 bases from J, with 13 bases in between. This CDR3 is CASKGFRGSYEQYF. The CDR3 DNA sequence: TGTGCCAGCAAGGGCTTTAGGGGCTCCTACGAGCAGTACTTC.

The chain carries TRBV10-3 and TRBJ1-1; no firm D call. Trimming cost V 4 bases and J 11 bases, with 20 bases left between them. The CDR3 is 14 amino acids. Germline CDR1 ENHRY, CDR2 SYGVKD. The CDR3 bases are TGTGCCATCAGTGCCACCGGGCCTTCCTCCAAGGCTTTCTTT. This encodes CAISATGPSSKAFF.

The chain couples TRBV19 to TRBJ2-5, with D possibly matching TRBD2 (6 bases). The CDR3 length is 13 residues. Germline V gene sequence: CDR1 LNHDA, CDR2 SQIVND (reference sequence). Deletions cut 5 bases from V and 5 bases from J, with 12 bases between. The CDR3, as DNA: TGTGCCAGTAGTTCCCGACTAGGGGAGACCCAGTACTTC. Translated, it gives CASSSRLGETQYF. The full variable domain, its missing parts supplied by reference TRBV19 and TRBJ2-5, is DGGITQSPKYLFRKEGQNVTLSCEQNLNHDAMYWYRQDPGQGLRLIYYSQIVNDFQKGDIAEGYSVSREKKESFPLTVTSAQKNPTAFYLCASSSRLGETQYFGPGTRLLVL.

The V call is TRBV28, the J call TRBJ2-4, with TRBD1 identical over 8 bases. Germline V CDR1 and CDR2: MDHEN, SYDVKM. The CDR3 is 19 amino acids. The V and J ends lost 3 bases and 0 bases, in that order; junction bases with no gene match: 13. CDR3 amino acids: CASSLLTQGARVAKNIQYF. For the CDR3, the DNA is TGTGCCAGCAGTTTGCTCACCCAGGGGGCGAGAGTAGCCAAAAACATTCAGTACTTC.

The CDR3 DNA follows: TGTGCCAGCACCGAGGGGGGATTCACGAACGGGGAGCTGTTTTTT. It codes for CASTEGGFTNGELFF. The genes are TRBV2 and TRBJ2-2; the D call may be TRBD1 or TRBD2 (6 bases each). The V end was cut by 7 bases, the J end by 7 bases, with 19 bases between. In germline, CDR1 is SNHLY, CDR2 FYNNEI. The CDR3 is made up of 15 amino acids.

The chain uses TRBV19 and TRBJ1-4; 7 bases are a match to TRBD1. Looked up from germline, CDR1 is LNHDA and CDR2 is SQIVND (reference sequence). The CDR3 loop spans 15 amino acids. Trimming took 4 bases from V and 2 from J; bases not matched to a gene: 4. In nucleotides, the CDR3 is TGTGCCAGTAGTACAACAGGGGATACTAATGAAAAACTGTTTTTT. Amino acids: CASSTTGDTNEKLFF.

The V call is TRBV7-2, the J call TRBJ2-3; no clear D. Germline V gene lookup returns CDR1 SGHTA and CDR2 FQGNSA. V was cut by 1 base and J by 3 bases, with 11 bases left in between. The CDR3 has 15 residues. The CDR3 DNA reads TGTGCCAGCAGCTTAGTGGATCCGAGGACAGATACGCAGTATTTT. Amino acid sequence: CASSLVDPRTDTQYF.

This clone was seen a handful of times. This chain connects TRBV2 to TRBJ1-5; weak D call: TRBD1 (6 bases). This CDR3 has 14 amino acids. Trimming shortened V by 6 bases and J by 3 bases, and 12 bases separated the two germline ends. CDR1 is SNHLY and CDR2 is FYNNEI in the germline V gene. CDR3 sequence reads: CASRLTGFNQPQHF. The CDR3 DNA is TGTGCCAGCAGGCTCACAGGGTTCAATCAGCCCCAGCATTTT. Supplemented by reference TRBV2 and TRBJ1-5, the full variable domain reads EPEVTQTPSHQVTQMGQEVILRCVPISNHLYFYWYRQILGQKVEFLVSFYNNEISEKSEIFDDQFSVERPDGSNFTLKIRSTKLEDSAMYFCASRLTGFNQPQHFGDGTRLSIL.

This chain links TRBV3-1 (or the pseudogene TRBV3-2) with TRBJ2-1, with TRBD2 matching over 9 bases. The CDR3 consists of 17 residues. V shed 0 bases, J shed 5 bases, and the junction held 8 bases outside the gene matches. Per germline, CDR1 LGHDT and CDR2 YNNKEL (reference sequence). CDR3 sequence (DNA): TGTGCCAGCAGCCAAGATTTACGAGCGGGGGGAAACAATGAGCAGTTCTTC. Translation gives CASSQDLRAGGNNEQFF.

The chain has TRBV28 and TRBJ2-1, with D tentatively TRBD1 (5 bases). This CDR3 spans 16 amino acids. Trimming cost V 5 bases and J 2 bases, with 16 bases left between them. Germline loops: CDR1 MDHEN, CDR2 SYDVKM. In nucleotides, the CDR3 is TGTGCCAGCAGTGACAGCGATTACTCCACCTACAATGAGCAGTTCTTC. Translating gives CASSDSDYSTYNEQFF.

Worth noting for this clone: The sample carries other DNA sequences with the same CDR3. The J gene is TRBJ2-5, the V gene TRBV9; D remains ambiguous. Germline V gene lookup returns CDR1 SGDLS and CDR2 YYNGEE. Trimming removed 0 bases from V and 2 bases from J, with 5 bases in between. This CDR3 is built from 13 residues. CDR3 amino acids: CASSVGGQETQYF. CDR3 nucleotide sequence: TGTGCCAGCAGCGTAGGAGGTCAAGAGACCCAGTACTTC.

This clone has ten or more counts. The V call is TRBV5-1, the J call TRBJ2-7; TRBD1 matches 7 bases. V lost 4 bases to trimming and J lost 2 bases; unmatched junction nucleotides: 6. The CDR3 is made up of 14 amino acids. From germline, CDR1 is SGHRS and CDR2 YFSETQ. In DNA, the CDR3 is TGCGCCAGCAGCGTAACCGGGACAGCCTACGAGCAGTACTTC. Translated, it gives CASSVTGTAYEQYF.

The chain is built from TRBV5-1 and TRBJ1-1; 7 bases match TRBD1. CDR1 and CDR2 (germline): SGHRS, YFSETQ. V lost 0 bases to trimming and J lost 3 bases; unmatched junction nucleotides: 2. The CDR3 length is 14 residues. This CDR3 is CASSLVQGDTEAFF. DNA of the CDR3: TGCGCCAGCAGCTTGGTGCAGGGGGACACTGAAGCTTTCTTT.

The V gene is TRBV19, the J gene TRBJ2-5, with D possibly being TRBD1 (5 bases). Germline values: CDR1 LNHDA, CDR2 SQIVND (reference sequence). This CDR3 region has 16 residues. V gave up 1 base and J gave up 1 base, with 13 bases separating them. The CDR3 loop is CASSIGGRAFQETQYF. The CDR3 DNA sequence: TGTGCCAGTAGTATAGGGGGCAGGGCATTCCAAGAGACCCAGTACTTC.

The J gene is TRBJ1-2, the V gene TRBV25-1; TRBD1 agrees at 7 bases. CDR1 is MGHDK and CDR2 is SYGVNS in the germline V gene. Losses at the gene ends were 4 bases for V and 6 bases for J; bases not matched to a gene: 11. This CDR3 comprises 15 residues. This CDR3 reads CASSATGKGLDGYTF. CDR3 sequence (DNA): TGTGCCAGCAGTGCGACAGGGAAAGGGTTGGATGGCTACACCTTC.

The rearrangement links TRBV10-3 to TRBJ1-6; D gene unclear. CDR3 length: 16 residues. The V end lost 8 bases, the J end lost 3 bases, and 17 bases lay between the germline ends. CDR1 is ENHRY and CDR2 is SYGVKD in the germline V gene. The CDR3 DNA follows: TGTGCCATCCACAATAATGGACTGATCTATAATTCACCCCTCCACTTT. Translating it yields CAIHNNGLIYNSPLHF.

The chain couples TRBV13 to TRBJ2-7; 9 bases match TRBD1. V lost 6 bases and J lost 3; bases outside the gene matches: 12. The CDR3 length is 16 residues. Germline V CDR1 and CDR2: PRHDT, FYEKMQ (reference sequence). CDR3 loop: CASRSTGGAPIYEQYF. Written as DNA, the CDR3 is TGTGCCAGCAGGTCGACAGGGGGGGCCCCCATCTACGAGCAGTACTTC. The complete variable domain, with remaining parts taken from reference TRBV13 and TRBJ2-7, reads AAGVIQSPRHLIKEKRETATLKCYPIPRHDTVYWYQQGPGQDPQFLISFYEKMQSDKGSIPDRFSAQQFSDYHSELNMSSLELGDSALYFCASRSTGGAPIYEQYFGPGTRLTVT.

V usage is TRBV6-4 and J usage is TRBJ2-5; 11 bases agree with TRBD2. The CDR3 length is 16 residues. The germline gives CDR1 MRHNA, CDR2 SNTAGT. J was trimmed by 5 bases and V by 2 bases; bases with no gene match: 7. The CDR3 region has the DNA TGTGCCAGCAGTGACAATCTAGCGGGGGGTGTGGAGACCCAGTACTTC. This gives the protein CASSDNLAGGVETQYF.

The chain uses TRBV2 and TRBJ2-5, with D unresolved. Per the germline V gene, CDR1 is SNHLY and CDR2 is FYNNEI. V dropped 0 bases and J dropped 9 bases, with 14 bases sitting between them. The CDR3 has 14 amino acids. The CDR3 sequence: CASSEAPARLAQYF. The CDR3 region has the DNA TGTGCCAGCAGTGAAGCGCCAGCTCGATTGGCCCAGTACTTC. The whole variable domain, filled in from reference TRBV2 and TRBJ2-5, reads EPEVTQTPSHQVTQMGQEVILRCVPISNHLYFYWYRQILGQKVEFLVSFYNNEISEKSEIFDDQFSVERPDGSNFTLKIRSTKLEDSAMYFCASSEAPARLAQYFGPGTRLLVL.

This clone was seen just once. The rearrangement links TRBV19 to TRBJ2-2; 9 positions agree with TRBD1. Germline V gene sequence: CDR1 LNHDA, CDR2 SQIVND (reference sequence). The V and J ends lost 7 bases and 2 bases, in that order; junction bases with no gene match: 5. CDR3 size: 15 residues. CDR3 bases: TGTGCCAGTATCCGGACAGGGGCAAACACCGGGGAGCTGTTTTTT. It codes for CASIRTGANTGELFF.

This clone was detected only a few times. The CDR3 DNA reads TGTGCCAGCAGTGAACCGGGACAGAGTAACTATGGCTACACCTTC. Amino acids: CASSEPGQSNYGYTF. The chain combines TRBV6-1 with TRBJ1-2, with 7 bases lining up with TRBD1. The CDR3 spans 15 residues. The V gene's germline CDR1 is MNHNS and CDR2 SASEGT. V dropped 2 bases and J dropped 1; count of bases not matched to a gene: 4.

J is TRBJ2-7 and V is TRBV27; TRBD1 matches 11 bases. Germline CDR1 reads MNHEY; CDR2 reads SMNVEV (reference sequence). This CDR3 contains 16 residues. V lost 6 bases and J lost 3; bases outside the gene matches: 10. In nucleotides, the CDR3 is TGTGCCAGCAGAGGATTTGCGGGACAGGGGGACTACGAGCAGTACTTC. Its translation: CASRGFAGQGDYEQYF.

The V gene is TRBV20-1, the J gene TRBJ1-1; D unresolved. Trimming took 3 bases from V and 0 from J, leaving 8 bases between them. CDR3 size: 13 residues. The germline V gene encodes CDR1 DFQATT and CDR2 SNEGSKA (reference sequence). The CDR3 protein is CSASSPMNTEAFF. CDR3 nucleotide sequence: TGCAGTGCTAGTAGTCCGATGAACACTGAAGCTTTCTTT.

The gene calls are TRBV5-4 and TRBJ1-3, with D maybe TRBD1 (5 bases). The germline V gene has CDR1 SGHNT and CDR2 YYREEE (reference sequence). The CDR3 loop spans 13 amino acids. V was shortened by 2 bases and J by 6 bases, with 9 bases between the two germline ends. The CDR3 spells CASSFQGPNTIYF. The CDR3 bases are TGTGCCAGCAGCTTTCAGGGCCCAAACACCATATATTTT.